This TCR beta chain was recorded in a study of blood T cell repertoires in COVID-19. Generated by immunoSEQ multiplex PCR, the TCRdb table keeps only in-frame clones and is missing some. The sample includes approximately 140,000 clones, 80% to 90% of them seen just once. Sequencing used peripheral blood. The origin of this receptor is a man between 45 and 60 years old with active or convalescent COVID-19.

As DNA, the CDR3 is TGTGCCAGCCGAGCGGCAGGGGTCTCTGGAAACACCATATATTTT. This codes for CASRAAGVSGNTIYF. The V call is TRBV19, the J call TRBJ1-3, with D perhaps matching TRBD1 (6 bases). V was clipped by 9 bases and J by 0 bases, with 15 bases between them. Germline loops: CDR1 LNHDA, CDR2 SQIVND (reference sequence). This CDR3 is built from 15 residues.